These 2 T cell receptor beta chains originate from one sample sequenced in a study of blood T cell repertoires in COVID-19. Produced via immunoSEQ multiplex PCR; TCRdb's table is partial and in-frame only. In the table there are about 98,000 clones, 75% to 90% of which are singletons. Sequenced input: peripheral blood. The origin of the receptors is a woman aged 45-65 years with COVID-19, enrolled during active disease.

The chain couples TRBV7-2 to TRBJ2-7; the match to TRBD2 covers 8 bases. Germline trimming cut 5 bases from V and 0 bases from J; bases unmatched to any gene: 6. Germline CDR1 SGHTA, CDR2 FQGNSA. The CDR3 has 15 amino acids. CDR3 loop: CASSTERGSSYEQYF. The CDR3 coding sequence is TGTGCCAGCAGCACAGAGCGGGGGAGCTCCTACGAGCAGTACTTC.

The V gene is TRBV27, the J gene TRBJ1-5; TRBD1 might be the D (5 bases). V was shortened by 4 bases and J by 11 bases, with 18 bases between the two germline ends. Germline V CDR1 and CDR2: MNHEY, SMNVEV (reference sequence). CDR3 size: 14 residues. CDR3 sequence: CASSSGQVGWAQHF. DNA for the CDR3: TGTGCCAGCAGTTCCGGACAAGTGGGATGGGCCCAGCATTTT.